The TCR beta chain under discussion was sequenced for a study of shared clonotypes between healthy human individuals. Study background: Per donor, three plates held CD4 naive cells, three held CD4 memory, two held CD8 naive and one held CD8 memory.

In replicate PCRs of sorted subsets, 150 to 200 ng DNA, some 28,000 T cell genomes, was used. Authors' data handling: Junction-only sequences without quality scores were provided by ImmunoSEQ, so filtering was different. TCRdb's copy holds only in-frame clones and misses some; the assay was immunoSEQ multiplex PCR. V, J and clone size reflect that table, while D and trimming were determined from the DNA. Seen here are approximately 2.5 million clones, over 85% observed once, and the top ten hold over 0.12%. Sample: naive CD4+ T cells sorted from blood. The sample's subset: CD45RA+ positively selected. The clonotype originates from a man aged 18 to 30 in good health.

Written as DNA, the CDR3 is TGTGCCAGCAGTGAACTCGGACTTGACCCTTATCAGCCCCAGCATTTT. It is translated as CASSELGLDPYQPQHF. This chain uses TRBV25-1 with TRBJ1-5; no reliable D call. V lost 2 bases to trimming and J lost 5 bases, with 16 bases between them. There are 16 residues in the CDR3. From germline, CDR1 is MGHDK and CDR2 SYGVNS.